This T cell receptor (beta chain) was recovered during a study of blood T cell repertoires in COVID-19. Measured with immunoSEQ multiplex PCR; TCRdb has only the in-frame clones, and not every one. The table has more than 10,000 clones, just over 90% seen once. V dropped 3 bases and J dropped 8; count of bases not matched to a gene: 7. Germline V CDR1 and CDR2: SEHNR, FQNEAQ (reference sequence). This CDR3 has 15 residues. Sequencing was performed on peripheral blood. This clonotype was sampled from a human donor in a cohort sampled during active COVID-19. The genes are TRBV7-9 and TRBJ2-1, with 10 bases fitting TRBD2. The CDR3 DNA sequence: TGTGCCAGCAGCTTGAAGCGGGAGGGCGGGGATGAGCAGTTCTTC. Its translation: CASSLKREGGDEQFF.